The entry that follows covers one T cell receptor (beta chain) sequence. This specimen belongs to a study of blood T cell repertoires in COVID-19. Original processing notes: Nucleated cell number was recorded as an estimate derived from reference gene primer amplification. The method was immunoSEQ multiplex PCR; TCRdb's version includes in-frame clones alone and lacks a portion of them. The V and J calls and clone size are taken from that table; D and trimming were inferred from the DNA. The sample lists tens of thousands of clones, about nine tenths occurring once. The CDR3 covers 13 residues. CDR1 SGHTA and CDR2 FQGNSA come from the germline V gene. Trimming pared 4 bases from V and 3 bases from J, leaving 9 bases between.

The sequenced material came from peripheral blood. This clonotype was sampled from a man aged 55 to 69 with acute or convalescent COVID-19. The V and J genes are TRBV7-2 and TRBJ1-1; D is undetermined. The CDR3 loop is CASSSARDTEAFF. The CDR3 nucleotides read TGTGCCAGCAGCTCCGCCCGGGACACTGAAGCTTTCTTT.